The 28 T cell receptor beta chains given below trace back to one sample, sequenced in a study of cytomegalovirus exposure and HLA in healthy donors (dated by TCRdb to the late 2010s). Library preparation employed the immunoSEQ multiplex PCR assay. For the multiplex PCR, a mixture combining 60 forward primers for TCR Vbeta segments and 13 reverse primers for TCR Jbeta segments was used. The table was pulled from immuneACCESS by TCRdb, which kept in-frame rearrangements only. Such tables lose some clones; where checked, under half of the loss comes from unresolved V genes, and the rest has no known cause. This sample lists a few hundred thousand clones; about four fifths were detected once. Roughly 10% of the sample comes from the top ten. The sequencing input was PBMCs. The receptors stem from a woman between 45 and 60 years old in good health and CMV-seropositive.

V usage is TRBV5-1 and J usage is TRBJ1-1; D gene uncertain. Germline values: CDR1 SGHRS, CDR2 YFSETQ. Trimming pared 4 bases from V and 8 bases from J, leaving 12 bases between. CDR3 length: 12 residues. CDR3 bases: TGCGCCAGCAGCATTGCGAGCGGGGAAGCTTTCTTT. This gives the protein CASSIASGEAFF. The variable domain in full, completed from reference TRBV5-1 and TRBJ1-1, reads KAGVTQTPRYLIKTRGQQVTLSCSPISGHRSVSWYQQTPGQGLQFLFEYFSETQRNKGNFPGRFSGRQFSNSRSEMNVSTLELGDSALYLCASSIASGEAFFGQGTRLTVV.

A word on this clone: A read error may account for a junction end that differs from germline. The chain combines TRBV6-1 with TRBJ2-1, with 10 positions matching TRBD2. The CDR3 is 14 amino acids. Germline CDR1 MNHNS, CDR2 SASEGT. Written as DNA, the CDR3 is TGTGCCTGCAGGTTTGGACTAGCGGCCAATGAGCAGTTCTTC. This gives the protein CACRFGLAANEQFF.

The chain carries TRBV18 and TRBJ2-6; 10 bases align to TRBD1. Losses at the gene ends were 4 bases for V and 0 bases for J; bases not matched to a gene: 18. The CDR3 contains 22 residues. The germline V gene has CDR1 KGHSH and CDR2 LQKENI. The CDR3 loop is CASSRLNSFPGQGSSGANVLTF. DNA of the CDR3: TGTGCCAGCTCACGTCTTAATTCCTTCCCGGGACAGGGGAGCTCTGGGGCCAACGTCCTGACTTTC. The variable domain in full, completed from reference TRBV18 and TRBJ2-6, reads NAGVMQNPRHLVRRRGQEARLRCSPMKGHSHVYWYRQLPEEGLKFMVYLQKENIIDESGMPKERFSAEFPKEGPSILRIQQVVRGDSAAYFCASSRLNSFPGQGSSGANVLTFGAGSRLTVL.

V is TRBV30 and J is TRBJ1-2; D ambiguous. The CDR3 covers 15 residues. Per germline, CDR1 GTSNPN and CDR2 SVGIG (reference sequence). Trimming shortened V by 2 bases and J by 8 bases, and 21 bases separated the two germline ends. CDR3 sequence: CAWSPLIRIPAGYTF. In nucleotides, the CDR3 is TGTGCCTGGAGTCCCCTCATCCGTATCCCAGCGGGCTACACCTTC.

This clone was counted between two and nine times. The chain couples TRBV5-1 to TRBJ1-1; TRBD1 agrees at 7 bases. V shed 0 bases and J 6 bases; nucleotides not matched to a gene: 8. This CDR3 is built from 15 residues. Germline-derived CDR1 and CDR2 are SGHRS and YFSETQ. The CDR3 sequence is CASSLDVTGASEAFF. Written as DNA, the CDR3 is TGCGCCAGCAGCTTGGACGTAACAGGGGCCTCTGAAGCTTTCTTT.

The table lists this clone with a count of one. The chain uses TRBV19 and TRBJ2-7; possible D gene TRBD2, 6 bases. Germline-derived CDR1 and CDR2 are LNHDA and SQIVND (reference sequence). V lost 10 bases to trimming and J lost 2 bases, with 12 bases between them. The CDR3 is made up of 12 amino acids. CDR3 residues: CATRGPTYEQYF. The CDR3 nucleotides are TGTGCCACGCGGGGCCCTACCTACGAGCAGTACTTC.

The J gene is TRBJ1-1, the V gene TRBV28, with D possibly TRBD1 on 5 matching bases. CDR1 MDHEN and CDR2 SYDVKM come from the germline V gene. This CDR3 has 14 residues. Trimming stripped 6 bases from V and 0 bases from J, with 11 bases between. The CDR3 DNA reads TGTGCCAGCAGCCGCGGGACGGTGAACACTGAAGCTTTCTTT. Its protein is CASSRGTVNTEAFF. The full variable domain, with the rest looked up from reference TRBV28 and TRBJ1-1, is DVKVTQSSRYLVKRTGEKVFLECVQDMDHENMFWYRQDPGLGLRLIYFSYDVKMKEKGDIPEGYSVSREKKERFSLILESASTNQTSMYLCASSRGTVNTEAFFGQGTRLTVV.

This chain connects TRBV5-1 to TRBJ1-2; 7 nucleotides line up with TRBD1. With V trimmed by 4 bases and J by 5 bases, 11 bases remained unmatched. The CDR3 has 15 residues. Germline-derived CDR1 and CDR2 are SGHRS and YFSETQ. The CDR3 bases are TGCGCCAGCAGCGGTAGCCAAGGGACAGCATATGGCTACACCTTC. Protein: CASSGSQGTAYGYTF.

This CDR3 is CASSSKAWGSSYEQYF. CDR3 nucleotides: TGTGCCAGCAGCTCTAAGGCTTGGGGCAGTTCCTACGAGCAGTACTTC. This chain uses TRBV5-4 with TRBJ2-7, with a tentative D call TRBD1 (5 bases). In germline, CDR1 is SGHNT, CDR2 YYREEE (reference sequence). The CDR3 totals 16 residues. Deletions cut 3 bases from V and 1 base from J, with 17 bases between.

The chain links TRBV7-9 to TRBJ2-3; TRBD2 might be the D (5 bases). The germline CDR1 and CDR2 sequences are SEHNR and FQNEAQ (reference sequence). V lost 3 bases and J lost 2, with 9 bases in between. CDR3 length: 14 residues. The CDR3 DNA reads as TGTGCCAGCAGCTTCGGACTCCACACAGATACGCAGTATTTT. It codes for CASSFGLHTDTQYF.

The J gene is TRBJ1-6, the V gene TRBV6-5; the match to TRBD1 covers 8 bases. CDR1 is MNHEY and CDR2 is SVGAGI in the germline V gene. This CDR3 has 14 amino acids. The V gene end was trimmed by 2 bases and the J gene end by 7 bases; junction bases not matched to a gene: 1. The CDR3 DNA follows: TGTGCCAGCAGTTACCGGGACAGGAATTCACCCCTCCACTTT. It codes for CASSYRDRNSPLHF.

The CDR3 sequence is CASSPQAGAPSQPQHF. For the CDR3, the DNA is TGTGCCAGCTCACCCCAAGCGGGGGCCCCGAGTCAGCCCCAGCATTTT. This chain joins TRBV18 and TRBJ1-5, with a tentative D call TRBD1 (6 bases). This CDR3 region has 16 residues. V gave up 3 bases and J gave up 6 bases, with 18 bases separating them. Germline V CDR1 and CDR2: KGHSH, LQKENI.

The chain links TRBV10-1 to TRBJ2-7, with a possible D match to TRBD1 (5 bases). Germline V gives CDR1 WNHNN, CDR2 SYGVQD (reference sequence). Trimming removed 2 bases from V and 3 bases from J, with 11 bases in between. This CDR3 is 14 amino acids long. The CDR3 region has the DNA TGCGCCAGCAGTGAGCAGGGTGAGGTCTACGAGCAGTACTTC. It is translated as CASSEQGEVYEQYF.

The chain employs TRBV7-9 and TRBJ2-7; the D is unclear. Trimming removed 5 bases at V and 0 bases at J, with 5 bases between. Germline assignment: CDR1 SEHNR and CDR2 FQNEAQ (reference sequence). CDR3 length: 12 residues. CDR3 sequence: CASSPSSYEQYF. CDR3 nucleotide sequence: TGTGCCAGCAGCCCGAGCTCCTACGAGCAGTACTTC.

This clone was seen only a few times. The genes are TRBV5-1 and TRBJ1-1; TRBD1 agrees at 7 bases. The length of the CDR3 is 15 residues. V lost 4 bases and J lost 6; bases outside the gene matches: 12. The germline V gene encodes CDR1 SGHRS and CDR2 YFSETQ. The CDR3 is CASSRIPGQTSEAFF. CDR3 sequence (DNA): TGCGCCAGCAGCCGGATTCCGGGACAGACCTCTGAAGCTTTCTTT.

The chain recombines TRBV19 with TRBJ2-5, with TRBD1 identical over 7 bases. After removal of 2 bases from V and 4 bases from J, the junction contained 10 bases not matched to a gene. The CDR3 runs to 16 residues. Germline-derived CDR1 and CDR2 are LNHDA and SQIVND (reference sequence). The CDR3 region is CASSIRGGRTAETQYF. The CDR3 DNA reads TGTGCCAGTAGTATACGAGGGGGCCGGACAGCAGAGACCCAGTACTTC.

The CDR3 bases are TGTGCCAGTAACGGCGGAGGCACAGATACGCAGTATTTT. The encoded protein is CASNGGGTDTQYF. The chain has TRBV19 and TRBJ2-3; the D is unclear. Deletions cut 7 bases from V and 1 base from J, with 9 bases between. This CDR3 has 13 residues. CDR1 and CDR2 from the germline V gene are LNHDA and SQIVND (reference sequence).

The chain links TRBV5-1 to TRBJ1-4, with D uncertain. The CDR3 is made up of 15 amino acids. Germline V gives CDR1 SGHRS, CDR2 YFSETQ. V was pared by 4 bases and J by 5 bases, with 15 bases between. The CDR3 loop is CASSAGHPKNEKLFF. In DNA form, the CDR3 reads TGCGCCAGCAGCGCGGGTCATCCAAAGAATGAAAAACTGTTTTTT.

The rearrangement uses TRBV4-1 and TRBJ2-7, with a tentative D call TRBD1 (5 bases). CDR3 length: 14 residues. V was cut by 0 bases and J by 0 bases, with 6 bases left in between. Germline values: CDR1 MGHRA, CDR2 YSYEKL. For the CDR3, the DNA is TGCGCCAGCAGCCAAGATCAGGGCTCCTACGAGCAGTACTTC. Translated, it gives CASSQDQGSYEQYF.

The chain uses TRBV29-1 and TRBJ1-1; the D gene is possibly TRBD1 (6 bases). V lost 0 bases and J lost 0, with 8 bases in between. The CDR3 runs to 14 residues. Germline V gene data show CDR1 as SQVTM and CDR2 as ANQGSEA. DNA of the CDR3: TGCAGCGTTGAAGAGGACAGTTTGAACACTGAAGCTTTCTTT. Amino acids: CSVEEDSLNTEAFF.

This clone was seen once. V and J are TRBV28 and TRBJ1-5; D ambiguous. Trimming pared 5 bases from V and 1 base from J, leaving 9 bases between. This CDR3 region has 14 residues. The V gene's germline CDR1 is MDHEN and CDR2 SYDVKM. DNA of the CDR3: TGTGCCAGCAGTCTTCCTGGCAGCAATCAGCCCCAGCATTTT. Its translation is CASSLPGSNQPQHF.

V usage is TRBV30 and J usage is TRBJ1-1; weak D call: TRBD1 (5 bases). The ends were cut back, 1 base at V and 1 base at J, with 7 bases in the middle. The CDR3 totals 13 residues. Germline V gene lookup returns CDR1 GTSNPN and CDR2 SVGIG (reference sequence). The CDR3 region has the DNA TGTGCCTGGAGTGGACAGCCGAACACTGAAGCTTTCTTT. This translates into CAWSGQPNTEAFF.

V usage is TRBV7-3 and J usage is TRBJ1-3, with TRBD1 as a possible D gene (5 bases). Germline CDR1 SGHTA, CDR2 FQGTGA. The CDR3 consists of 15 residues. The germline V and J ends were trimmed by 3 bases and 2 bases, with 11 bases remaining between them. DNA for the CDR3: TGTGCCAGCAGCTTCCGCCGGGGGGCTGGAAACACCATATATTTT. Its protein product is CASSFRRGAGNTIYF.

This sequence joins TRBV19 and TRBJ2-5; D may be TRBD2 (5 bases). Looked up from germline, CDR1 is LNHDA and CDR2 is SQIVND (reference sequence). The CDR3 contains 16 residues. Trimming took 5 bases from V and 3 from J, leaving 19 bases between them. The CDR3 region has the DNA TGTGCCAGTAGTTTCCGTCTGGGAGCCGGGAAAGAGACCCAGTACTTC. This gives the protein CASSFRLGAGKETQYF.

This rearrangement joins TRBV7-3 to TRBJ2-5; 9 bases map to TRBD1. This CDR3 is 14 amino acids long. Looked up from germline, CDR1 is SGHTA and CDR2 is FQGTGA. V lost 5 bases to trimming and J lost 7 bases; unmatched junction nucleotides: 8. The CDR3 here is CASSPHRQGGTQYF. The CDR3 DNA sequence: TGTGCCAGCAGCCCCCACCGACAGGGGGGGACCCAGTACTTC.

The chain carries TRBV2 and TRBJ2-7; 8 bases agree with TRBD2. Germline V gene sequence: CDR1 SNHLY, CDR2 FYNNEI. The V segment lost 7 bases and the J segment 9 bases; nucleotides outside the gene matches: 8. This CDR3 region has 12 residues. The CDR3 DNA follows: TGTGCCAGCATGGAGGGGGGGACTAGGCAGTACTTC. This translates into CASMEGGTRQYF.

The chain uses TRBV5-4 and TRBJ1-2, with a weak D call TRBD1 (6 bases). Germline V lookup: CDR1 SGHNT, CDR2 YYREEE (reference sequence). The length of the CDR3 is 14 residues. V lost 1 base, J lost 7 bases, and 14 bases lay in between. CDR3 coding DNA: TGTGCCAGCAGCTTGTTTGACAGGATGTTTGGCTACACCTTC. Translating it yields CASSLFDRMFGYTF.

This sequence joins TRBV29-1 and TRBJ1-2, with D possibly being TRBD1 (5 bases). Germline-derived CDR1 and CDR2 are SQVTM and ANQGSEA. The CDR3 covers 12 residues. The germline V and J ends were trimmed by 1 base and 7 bases, with 10 bases remaining between them. CDR3 in amino acids: CSVEVGGGGYTF. The CDR3 DNA sequence: TGCAGCGTTGAAGTCGGGGGGGGTGGCTACACCTTC.